A selection of T cell receptor beta chains follows, all from one sample in a study of blood T cell repertoires in COVID-19. The protocol was immunoSEQ multiplex PCR, while the TCRdb copy is restricted to in-frame clones and leaves out a portion. The sample contains around 500,000 clones, approximately 88% of which appear only once. Sequenced material: PBMCs or T cells enriched from blood (not recorded which). The receptors were gathered from a woman aged 40 to 55 who had recovered from COVID-19. Both conserved end residues are part of each CDR3. A D gene is named only where the DNA matches it firmly. The listing skips clone size in some rows; elsewhere it reads once, few, many or a size class.

v_gene	j_gene	d_gene	len	abundance	CDR3aa	CDR3nt
TRBV7-2	TRBJ1-2	-	14	-	CASSNPELNYGYTF	TGTGCCAGCAGCAACCCTGAGCTAAACTATGGCTACACCTTC
TRBV27	TRBJ1-2	TRBD1	14	once	CASSSGQGYYGYTF	TGTGCCAGCAGTTCCGGACAGGGATACTATGGCTACACCTTC
TRBV19	TRBJ2-1	-	13	-	CASTRPGANEQFF	TGTGCCAGTACCCGGCCAGGGGCGAATGAGCAGTTCTTC
TRBV15	TRBJ1-5	-	13	-	CATSKDTYQPQHF	TGTGCCACCAGTAAGGACACTTATCAGCCCCAGCATTTT
TRBV10-3	TRBJ2-2	-	15	-	CAISDGNRANGELFF	TGTGCCATCAGTGACGGGAACAGGGCGAACGGGGAGCTGTTTTTT
TRBV11-2	TRBJ1-6	TRBD1	15	-	CASGTGGSYNSPLHF	TGTGCCAGCGGGACAGGGGGCTCCTATAATTCACCCCTCCACTTT
TRBV5-4	TRBJ2-1	-	16	-	CASSPGPDTSYNEQFF	TGTGCCAGCAGCCCTGGACCGGACACCTCCTACAATGAGCAGTTCTTC
TRBV11-2	TRBJ1-1	TRBD1	14	once	CASSLDRGVTEAFF	TGTGCCAGCAGCTTGGACAGGGGAGTCACTGAAGCTTTCTTT
TRBV7-9	TRBJ1-3	TRBD1	15	-	CASSSGTARGNTIYF	TGTGCCAGCAGCTCCGGGACAGCTAGGGGAAACACCATATATTTT
TRBV11-2	TRBJ2-7	TRBD1	13	once	CASPTGVIDEQYF	TGTGCCAGCCCGACAGGGGTGATAGACGAGCAGTACTTC
TRBV18	TRBJ2-1	TRBD1	13	-	CAGSTGTGYEQFF	TGTGCCGGATCAACGGGGACAGGGTACGAGCAGTTCTTC
TRBV4-3	TRBJ2-1	TRBD1	16	once	CASSQDSGQGFNEQFF	TGCGCCAGCAGCCAAGATTCGGGACAGGGGTTCAATGAGCAGTTCTTC
TRBV24-1	TRBJ2-1	-	13	-	CATSEPDREEQFF	TGTGCCACCAGTGAACCAGACCGGGAAGAGCAGTTCTTC
TRBV4-2	TRBJ1-5	-	15	-	CASSQVHGSNQPQHF	TGTGCCAGCAGCCAAGTTCACGGTAGCAATCAGCCCCAGCATTTT
TRBV7-2	TRBJ2-7	-	13	-	CASSLVRAAEQYF	TGTGCCAGCAGCTTAGTGCGAGCGGCCGAGCAGTACTTC
TRBV5-6	TRBJ1-6	-	14	-	CASSLSSPDSSLHF	TGTGCCAGCAGCTTGAGTAGCCCCGATTCGTCCCTCCACTTT
TRBV7-9	TRBJ1-1	TRBD1	17	-	CASSLELGRGRSTEAFF	TGTGCCAGCAGCTTAGAACTAGGCAGGGGGCGTAGCACTGAAGCTTTCTTT
TRBV3-1/TRBV3-2	TRBJ2-7	-	12	-	CASSNRLDEQYF	TGTGCCAGCAGCAATAGACTCGACGAGCAGTACTTC
TRBV7-2	TRBJ1-6	-	14	-	CASSLEGRYSPLHF	TGTGCCAGCAGCTTAGAGGGGCGATACTCACCCCTCCACTTT
TRBV10-2	TRBJ1-2	-	13	few	CASSEFGDYGYTF	TGCGCCAGCAGTGAGTTCGGAGACTATGGCTACACCTTC
TRBV2	TRBJ1-1	TRBD1	14	-	CAKTQGARFTEAFF	TGTGCCAAAACACAGGGGGCGCGTTTTACTGAAGCTTTCTTT
TRBV29-1	TRBJ1-4	TRBD1	13	few	CSALGTGNEKLFF	TGCAGCGCCCTTGGGACAGGGAACGAAAAACTGTTTTTT
TRBV3-1/TRBV3-2	TRBJ1-1	-	13	-	CATRLGGNTEAFF	TGTGCCACCCGTTTAGGAGGGAACACTGAAGCTTTCTTT
TRBV10-3	TRBJ2-1	TRBD2	15	-	CAISRTSGRLNEQFF	TGTGCCATCAGCCGGACTAGCGGGAGATTAAATGAGCAGTTCTTC
TRBV19	TRBJ2-7	-	12	-	CASSIRGYEQYF	TGTGCCAGTAGTATTAGGGGCTACGAGCAGTACTTC
TRBV18	TRBJ1-2	-	14	-	CASSPPGRVYGYTF	TGTGCCAGCTCACCACCGGGCAGGGTCTATGGCTACACCTTC
TRBV5-1	TRBJ1-1	TRBD1	16	many	CASSLQMTGGVTEAFF	TGCGCCAGCAGCTTGCAGATGACAGGGGGAGTCACTGAAGCTTTCTTT
TRBV5-1	TRBJ2-1	-	13	once	CASSLQRVREQFF	TGCGCCAGCAGCTTGCAGCGGGTAAGGGAGCAGTTCTTC
TRBV3-1/TRBV3-2	TRBJ2-1	-	16	-	CASSPLAVKNYNEQFF	TGTGCCAGCAGCCCCTTAGCGGTTAAAAACTACAATGAGCAGTTCTTC
TRBV25-1	TRBJ1-5	-	13	-	CASSSIGNQPQHF	TGTGCCAGCTCCTCGATAGGCAATCAGCCCCAGCATTTT
TRBV18	TRBJ2-2	TRBD2	16	-	CASSPQRGPNTGELFF	TGTGCCAGCTCACCGCAGCGGGGCCCGAACACCGGGGAGCTGTTTTTT
TRBV3-1/TRBV3-2	TRBJ2-7	TRBD2	15	-	CASSQARLAGYEQYF	TGTGCCAGCAGCCAAGCGCGGCTAGCGGGTTACGAGCAGTACTTC
TRBV27	TRBJ2-6	-	17	-	CASSPPGERSGANVLTF	TGTGCCAGCAGTCCCCCGGGTGAGCGCTCTGGGGCCAACGTCCTGACTTTC